This TCR beta chain was captured by sequencing in a study of PD-1 blockade in classical Hodgkin lymphoma. Generated by immunoSEQ multiplex PCR, the TCRdb table keeps only in-frame clones and is missing some. Of nearly 55,000 clones detected, 81% appear once; the ten largest clones hold 16%. This clone was counted only a few times. In germline, CDR1 is SEHNR, CDR2 FQNEAQ (reference sequence). The V end lost 5 bases, the J end lost 0 bases, and 20 bases lay between the germline ends. CDR3 length: 18 residues. No patient escaped relapse after autologous stem cell transplantation, and brentuximab vedotin exposure varied.

The TCR comes from a human donor with classical Hodgkin lymphoma. The chain joins TRBV7-9 to TRBJ1-5; a weak D match, TRBD1 (6 bases). The material was peripheral blood mononuclear cells (PBMCs), obtained at baseline. Here the CDR3 DNA reads TGTGCCAGCAGCGGAGCAGGGGCTGACTCTTCTAGCAATCAGCCCCAGCATTTT. Protein: CASSGAGADSSSNQPQHF.